This TCR beta chain stems from a study of blood T cell repertoires in COVID-19. The CDR3 spans 16 residues. From germline, CDR1 is ENHRY and CDR2 SYGVKD. V shed 2 bases and J 7 bases; nucleotides not matched to a gene: 8. Original handling: Amplification from reference gene primers served as the basis for estimated nucleated cell counts. Here immunoSEQ multiplex PCR was the method, and the copy in TCRdb shows in-frame clones only, minus some. V, J and clone size are those of that table, while D and trimming were read from the DNA. The repertoire includes about 150,000 clones, 75% to 90% of them detected once, and around 15% sits in the top ten.

The clonotype comes from a man between 18 and 29 years old with COVID-19, enrolled during active disease. The sample was peripheral blood. The genes are TRBV10-3 and TRBJ2-2, with TRBD2 matching 9 bases. For the CDR3, the DNA is TGTGCCATCAGTGAGCAGGGACTAGCATTCGGCGGGGAGCTGTTTTTT. Amino acid sequence: CAISEQGLAFGGELFF.